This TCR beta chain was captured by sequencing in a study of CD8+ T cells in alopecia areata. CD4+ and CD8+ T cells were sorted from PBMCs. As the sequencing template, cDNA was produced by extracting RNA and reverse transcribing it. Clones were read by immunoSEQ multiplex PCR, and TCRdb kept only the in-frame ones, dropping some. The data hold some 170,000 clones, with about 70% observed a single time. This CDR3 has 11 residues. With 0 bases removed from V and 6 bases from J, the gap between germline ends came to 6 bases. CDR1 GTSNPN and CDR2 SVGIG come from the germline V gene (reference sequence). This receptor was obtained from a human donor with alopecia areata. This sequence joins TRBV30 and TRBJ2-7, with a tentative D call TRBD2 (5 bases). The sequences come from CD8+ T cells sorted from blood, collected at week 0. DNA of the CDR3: TGTGCCTGGAGTGTAGCGGCCGAGCAGTACTTC. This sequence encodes CAWSVAAEQYF. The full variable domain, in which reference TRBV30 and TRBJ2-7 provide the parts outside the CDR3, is SQTIHQWPATLVQPVGSPLSLECTVEGTSNPNLYWYRQAAGRGLQLLFYSVGIGQISSEVPQNLSASRPQDRQFILSSKKLLLSDSGFYLCAWSVAAEQYFGPGTRLTVT.